This T cell receptor delta chain was obtained from a study of gamma-delta chains in newborns, infants, children. About the research overall: Polyclonal expansion of innate γδ T cells after birth follows microbial exposure.

The germline CDR1 and CDR2 sequences are GEAIGNYY and EKD. The CDR3 covers 20 residues. A word on this clone: The amino acid sequence in TCRdb belongs to a much larger clone and departs from this DNA's translation at residue 15, likely a sequencing read error; the sequence shown is translated from the DNA.

TCRdb re-called the reads through CATT. The sample has roughly 3,100 delta-chain clones; roughly 0.27% are singletons. Material for sequencing was blood. The chain combines TRDV2 with TRDJ3, with D tentatively TRDD3 (6 bases). The origin of this receptor is a child who was a newborn, infant or young child, either healthy, febrile or measles-vaccinated (not recorded which). CDR3 region: CACDTKPLDTSSWDARQMFF. The CDR3 DNA reads as TGTGCCTGTGACACGAAACCCTTGGATACTAGCTCCTGGGACGCCCGACAGATGTTTTTC.